These 15 T cell receptor beta chains originate from one sample sequenced in a study of T-cell reconstitution after alpha-beta-depleted transplantation in children. Using unique molecular identifiers, the investigators prepared the TCRbeta library. TCRdb re-called the PCR reads through MiXCR, storing one row per CDR3 protein. The repertoire holds some 520,000 distinct CDR3 sequences, 32% seen once, with approximately 2.3% in the top ten. The sequences come from PBMCs from the stem cell graft donor, collected from the stem cell graft. These receptors all come from a human donor who donated a stem cell graft to a child with aplastic anemia.

The V gene is TRBV20-1, the J gene TRBJ1-1, with 9 bases that match TRBD1. This CDR3 is 17 amino acids long. Germline V CDR1 and CDR2: DFQATT, SNEGSKA (reference sequence). The V gene end was trimmed by 3 bases and the J gene end by 1 base; junction bases not matched to a gene: 12. The CDR3 loop is CSARMPGQGIKNTEAFF. CDR3 nucleotides: TGCAGTGCTAGGATGCCGGGACAGGGTATAAAGAACACTGAAGCTTTCTTT.

This clonotype has a handful of counts. V and J are TRBV6-2 or TRBV6-3 and TRBJ2-1, with 11 bases lining up with TRBD2. Losses at the gene ends were 6 bases for V and 8 bases for J; bases not matched to a gene: 9. This CDR3 comprises 15 residues. Germline V gene sequence: CDR1 MNHEY, CDR2 SVGEGT. The chain's CDR3 is CASRLLAGVFDEQFF. The CDR3 nucleotides read TGTGCCAGCAGGTTACTAGCGGGAGTTTTCGATGAGCAGTTCTTC.

This clonotype was counted a few times. The V gene is TRBV12-5, the J gene TRBJ1-1; D uncertain. Per the germline V gene, CDR1 is LGHNT and CDR2 is FRNRAP. The germline V and J ends were trimmed by 2 bases and 6 bases, with 7 bases remaining between them. The CDR3 runs 12 residues. This CDR3 is CASGLSDPEAFF. CDR3 DNA: TGTGCTAGTGGTTTGAGTGACCCTGAAGCTTTCTTT.

The chain employs TRBV5-1 and TRBJ1-4; D gene ambiguous. V was pared by 5 bases and J by 0 bases, with 11 bases between. CDR1 and CDR2 from the germline V gene are SGHRS and YFSETQ. The CDR3 runs to 15 residues. CDR3: CASRLDGSTNEKLFF. DNA for the CDR3: TGCGCCAGCAGGCTGGACGGTTCAACTAATGAAAAACTGTTTTTT. Complete variable domain (other parts from reference TRBV5-1 and TRBJ1-4): KAGVTQTPRYLIKTRGQQVTLSCSPISGHRSVSWYQQTPGQGLQFLFEYFSETQRNKGNFPGRFSGRQFSNSRSEMNVSTLELGDSALYLCASRLDGSTNEKLFFGSGTQLSVL.

This clonotype was seen more than once but under ten times. The chain recombines TRBV28 with TRBJ2-1; D call uncertain. The CDR3 is 12 amino acids. Germline CDR1 reads MDHEN; CDR2 reads SYDVKM. V was clipped by 2 bases and J by 8 bases, with 7 bases between them. The CDR3 loop reads CASSLGWDEQFF. The CDR3 DNA reads TGTGCCAGCAGTTTAGGGTGGGATGAGCAGTTCTTC.

V is TRBV2 and J is TRBJ2-7; unclear D gene. This CDR3 has 11 residues. The germline V gene has CDR1 SNHLY and CDR2 FYNNEI. The V end was cut by 6 bases, the J end by 2 bases, with 5 bases between. The CDR3 DNA reads TGTGCCAGCAGCGAAACCTACGAGCAGTACTTC. Its translation is CASSETYEQYF.

The chain uses TRBV4-2 and TRBJ1-5; 9 bases map to TRBD1. Germline V lookup: CDR1 LGHNA, CDR2 YNFKEQ. V shed 5 bases and J 5 bases; nucleotides not matched to a gene: 10. The CDR3 length is 16 residues. The CDR3 DNA reads as TGTGCCAGCAGCATAGACAGGGGGAAAAACCATCAGCCCCAGCATTTT. It encodes CASSIDRGKNHQPQHF.

The V and J genes are TRBV7-6 and TRBJ2-5; D is perhaps TRBD1 or TRBD2 (5 bases each). Germline V gene data show CDR1 as SGHVS and CDR2 as FNYEAQ. This CDR3 is 17 amino acids long. Trimming shortened V by 1 base and J by 1 base, and 16 bases separated the two germline ends. The CDR3 spells CASSLGLRGPLQETQYF. The CDR3 bases are TGTGCCAGCAGCTTAGGACTCCGGGGCCCTCTCCAAGAGACCCAGTACTTC.

The J gene is TRBJ2-1, the V gene TRBV29-1; either TRBD1 or TRBD2 may supply D (7 bases each). Trimming removed 8 bases from V and 8 bases from J, with 22 bases in between. Germline values: CDR1 SQVTM, CDR2 ANQGSEA. The CDR3 totals 14 residues. The CDR3: CSQGGPIVWDEQFF. The CDR3 region has the DNA TGCAGCCAGGGGGGGCCCATCGTCTGGGATGAGCAGTTCTTC.

This chain links TRBV20-1 with TRBJ1-2, with D possibly TRBD1 on 5 matching bases. In germline, CDR1 is DFQATT, CDR2 SNEGSKA (reference sequence). V dropped 6 bases and J dropped 4 bases, with 15 bases sitting between them. The CDR3 totals 13 residues. CDR3 protein: CSATTGTFYGYTF. CDR3 sequence (DNA): TGCAGTGCGACCACCGGGACCTTCTATGGCTACACCTTC.

This clonotype was counted between two and nine times. In nucleotides, the CDR3 is TGCGCCAGCAGCTTGGGGGCAGGGGACCCAACCTCTGGGGCCAACGTCCTGACTTTC. Translation: CASSLGAGDPTSGANVLTF. The rearrangement joins TRBV5-1 to TRBJ2-6; the D gene is possibly TRBD1 (6 bases). Per germline, CDR1 SGHRS and CDR2 YFSETQ. The CDR3 spans 19 residues. Trimming shortened V by 0 bases and J by 0 bases, and 16 bases separated the two germline ends.

This chain joins TRBV28 and TRBJ2-3; possible D gene TRBD1, 6 bases. Trimming removed 3 bases at V and 3 bases at J, with 10 bases between. The CDR3 totals 14 residues. Germline CDR1 and CDR2: MDHEN and SYDVKM. Written as DNA, the CDR3 is TGTGCCAGCAGTTTGCTACAGGGAACAGATACGCAGTATTTT. Protein: CASSLLQGTDTQYF. Supplemented by reference TRBV28 and TRBJ2-3, the full variable domain reads DVKVTQSSRYLVKRTGEKVFLECVQDMDHENMFWYRQDPGLGLRLIYFSYDVKMKEKGDIPEGYSVSREKKERFSLILESASTNQTSMYLCASSLLQGTDTQYFGPGTRLTVL.

The chain joins TRBV7-9 to TRBJ1-4, with no clear D. Trimming pared 5 bases from V and 7 bases from J, leaving 14 bases between. Germline V gene lookup returns CDR1 SEHNR and CDR2 FQNEAQ (reference sequence). The CDR3 has 14 amino acids. This CDR3 is CASSPGPDGEKLFF. The DNA for the CDR3 is TGTGCCAGCAGCCCCGGCCCGGATGGTGAAAAACTGTTTTTT. The variable domain in full, completed from reference TRBV7-9 and TRBJ1-4, reads DTGVSQNPRHKITKRGQNVTFRCDPISEHNRLYWYRQTLGQGPEFLTYFQNEAQLEKSRLLSDRFSAERPKGSFSTLEIQRTEQGDSAMYLCASSPGPDGEKLFFGSGTQLSVL.

This rearrangement joins TRBV7-2 to TRBJ2-5, with unresolved D. V gave up 3 bases and J gave up 4 bases, with 18 bases separating them. The CDR3 length is 16 residues. Per germline, CDR1 SGHTA and CDR2 FQGNSA. Here the CDR3 DNA reads TGTGCCAGCAGCTTTCAGACGGGTCGGCCCGGAGAGACCCAGTACTTC. Its protein product is CASSFQTGRPGETQYF.

This chain uses TRBV6-1 with TRBJ2-7, with TRBD1 as a possible D gene (5 bases). This CDR3 is 16 amino acids long. The V and J ends lost 1 base and 2 bases respectively, with 15 bases between them. The germline CDR1 and CDR2 sequences are MNHNS and SASEGT. The CDR3 DNA is TGTGCCAGCAGTGAAGGTGACAGCCTCTGGACCTACGAGCAGTACTTC. It codes for CASSEGDSLWTYEQYF.